A single T cell receptor (beta chain) is shown here with its context. As yet, its antigen is unknown. This specimen belongs to a study of T cell responses to AZD1222 COVID-19 vaccine. This table comes from immunoSEQ multiplex PCR, and its TCRdb copy is limited to in-frame clones, with some not included. The sample carries 40,000 to 55,000 clones, 65% to 90% recorded once. Germline V gene lookup returns CDR1 SGDLS and CDR2 YYNGEE. This CDR3 contains 16 residues. The germline V and J ends were trimmed by 6 bases and 4 bases, with 20 bases remaining between them. Study results and caveats: Close to half of spike-specific TCRs reportedly recognize unmutated variant regions.

This chain uses TRBV9 with TRBJ2-1, with D possibly being TRBD1 (6 bases). The clonotype was recovered from an adult who received the AZD1222 COVID-19 vaccine. Sequenced material: peripheral blood, taken 28 days after the second AZD1222 dose. The CDR3 coding sequence is TGTGCCAGCACCTCAAGACAGGACGCATTATACAATGAGCAGTTCTTC. This encodes CASTSRQDALYNEQFF.